This TCR beta chain was sequenced during a study of blood T cell repertoires in COVID-19. Original handling: From reference gene primer amplification, estimates of nucleated cell counts were derived. Profiled with immunoSEQ multiplex PCR; TCRdb holds only in-frame clones, not every one. V and J calls and clone size are given by that table; D and trimming were obtained from the DNA. This repertoire shows fewer than 250,000 clones, 88% found once; its top ten account for approximately 4.5%. The CDR3 totals 12 residues. V gave up 6 bases and J gave up 4 bases; unmatched junction bases: 1. The chain uses TRBV12-3 or TRBV12-4 and TRBJ1-1; 8 bases map to TRBD1. The sequenced material came from peripheral blood. This clonotype was sampled from a human donor in a cohort sampled during active COVID-19. The CDR3 sequence: CASRGTGTEAFF. In DNA, the CDR3 is TGTGCCAGCAGGGGGACAGGCACTGAAGCTTTCTTT.